Listed below are T cell receptor beta chains from one sample, sequenced in a study of blood T cell repertoires in COVID-19. The table came from immunoSEQ multiplex PCR; TCRdb's copy has only in-frame clones and leaves some out. The top ten clones hold 0.85% to 1.2% of a sample with 150,000 to 200,000 clones, 80% to 90% of them seen once. Sequenced input: peripheral blood. The receptors here all came from a man between 35 and 55 years old with acute or convalescent COVID-19. Each CDR3 is given with its conserved first and last residue. A D gene is named only where the DNA matches it firmly. Size tells how often a clone was seen (once, few, many) or the class of an expanded clone, and some rows leave it out.

D gene: NA
CDR3 length: 13
V gene: TRBV29-1
J gene: TRBJ1-1
clone size: NA
CDR3 DNA: TGCAGCGCACGGGGATTTCTGAGGACTGAAGCTTTCTTT
CDR3 protein: CSARGFLRTEAFF

D gene: TRBD1
CDR3 length: 13
V gene: TRBV6-6
J gene: TRBJ1-5
clone size: NA
CDR3 DNA: TGTGCCAGCAGTGGGACAGGGGGCAGGCCCCAGCATTTT
CDR3 protein: CASSGTGGRPQHF

D gene: TRBD1
CDR3 length: 14
V gene: TRBV7-2
J gene: TRBJ1-2
clone size: NA
CDR3 DNA: TGTGCCAGCAGCTCAAGACAGGGGTACTATGGCTACACCTTC
CDR3 protein: CASSSRQGYYGYTF

D gene: TRBD1
CDR3 length: 14
V gene: TRBV28
J gene: TRBJ1-2
clone size: NA
CDR3 DNA: TGTGCCAGCAGAAGGACAGGGGGCATGCAGGGCTACACCTTC
CDR3 protein: CASRRTGGMQGYTF

D gene: TRBD1
CDR3 length: 13
V gene: TRBV30
J gene: TRBJ1-2
clone size: NA
CDR3 DNA: TGTGCCTGGAGCCCATGGACAGGGCCTGGCTACACCTTC
CDR3 protein: CAWSPWTGPGYTF

D gene: NA
CDR3 length: 16
V gene: TRBV6-6
J gene: TRBJ1-1
clone size: NA
CDR3 DNA: TGTGCCAGCAGTTACTTTCAGGGAACGGCTAACACTGAAGCTTTCTTT
CDR3 protein: CASSYFQGTANTEAFF

D gene: NA
CDR3 length: 15
V gene: TRBV7-2
J gene: TRBJ1-3
clone size: once
CDR3 DNA: TGTGCCAGCAGCTCACAGGGTAGCTCTGGAAACACCATATATTTT
CDR3 protein: CASSSQGSSGNTIYF

D gene: TRBD1
CDR3 length: 14
V gene: TRBV28
J gene: TRBJ1-5
clone size: NA
CDR3 DNA: TGTGCCAGCAGTGGGACAGGGGGGGATCAGCCCCAGCATTTT
CDR3 protein: CASSGTGGDQPQHF

D gene: NA
CDR3 length: 13
V gene: TRBV5-4
J gene: TRBJ2-7
clone size: few
CDR3 DNA: TGTGCCAGCAGCTTACAGGTACCATACGAGCAGTACTTC
CDR3 protein: CASSLQVPYEQYF

D gene: TRBD2
CDR3 length: 15
V gene: TRBV5-1
J gene: TRBJ2-7
clone size: NA
CDR3 DNA: TGCGCCAGCAGCTACGGGCGGGGGGGCCATCTCGAGCAGTACTTC
CDR3 protein: CASSYGRGGHLEQYF

D gene: NA
CDR3 length: 15
V gene: TRBV28
J gene: TRBJ2-1
clone size: NA
CDR3 DNA: TGTGCCAGCAGTTCCTCCGTGGAGAGCTACAATGAGCAGTTCTTC
CDR3 protein: CASSSSVESYNEQFF

D gene: TRBD1
CDR3 length: 16
V gene: TRBV27
J gene: TRBJ2-3
clone size: NA
CDR3 DNA: TGTGCCAGCAGTCCCCCCGGGACAGTAAGAAGAGATACGCAGTATTTT
CDR3 protein: CASSPPGTVRRDTQYF

D gene: TRBD1
CDR3 length: 14
V gene: TRBV18
J gene: TRBJ1-2
clone size: few
CDR3 DNA: TGTGCCAGCTCACCGATGGACAGGGACTATGGCTACACCTTC
CDR3 protein: CASSPMDRDYGYTF

D gene: NA
CDR3 length: 15
V gene: TRBV28
J gene: TRBJ2-7
clone size: NA
CDR3 DNA: TGTGCCAGCAGTCCACCCGGGACACAGACCTACGAGCAGTACTTC
CDR3 protein: CASSPPGTQTYEQYF

D gene: TRBD1
CDR3 length: 15
V gene: TRBV9
J gene: TRBJ2-7
clone size: NA
CDR3 DNA: TGTGCCAGCAGCGTAGTCGGGGACAGGGGGTACGAGCAGTACTTC
CDR3 protein: CASSVVGDRGYEQYF

D gene: TRBD1
CDR3 length: 14
V gene: TRBV29-1
J gene: TRBJ1-4
clone size: NA
CDR3 DNA: TGCAGCGTTATTGGACAGGGGGGAGATGAAAAACTGTTTTTT
CDR3 protein: CSVIGQGGDEKLFF

D gene: TRBD1
CDR3 length: 15
V gene: TRBV5-6
J gene: TRBJ2-2
clone size: few
CDR3 DNA: TGTGCCAGCAGTGCGGGACAGGGGGCCGGCGGGGAGCTGTTTTTT
CDR3 protein: CASSAGQGAGGELFF

D gene: TRBD1
CDR3 length: 13
V gene: TRBV7-2
J gene: TRBJ1-1
clone size: NA
CDR3 DNA: TGTGCCAGCAGCTTATCAGGGGGCGAAGGAGCTTTCTTT
CDR3 protein: CASSLSGGEGAFF

D gene: TRBD2
CDR3 length: 14
V gene: TRBV28
J gene: TRBJ2-3
clone size: few
CDR3 DNA: TGTGCCAGCAGTTGGACTAGCGGCACAGATACGCAGTATTTT
CDR3 protein: CASSWTSGTDTQYF

D gene: TRBD1
CDR3 length: 15
V gene: TRBV5-4
J gene: TRBJ2-7
clone size: NA
CDR3 DNA: TGTGCCAGCAGCTTTTCCTCCAGGGGGCTTGACGAGCAGTACTTC
CDR3 protein: CASSFSSRGLDEQYF

D gene: NA
CDR3 length: 13
V gene: TRBV18
J gene: TRBJ2-1
clone size: NA
CDR3 DNA: TGTGCCAGCTCACCCTCTAGCGACAATGAGCAGTTCTTC
CDR3 protein: CASSPSSDNEQFF

D gene: TRBD1
CDR3 length: 13
V gene: TRBV29-1
J gene: TRBJ2-1
clone size: once
CDR3 DNA: TGCAGCGTTTGGGGGACAGCCTACAATGAGCAGTTCTTC
CDR3 protein: CSVWGTAYNEQFF

D gene: NA
CDR3 length: 15
V gene: TRBV7-9
J gene: TRBJ2-2
clone size: NA
CDR3 DNA: TGTGCCAGCAGCTTAGTTCAGGGTTTCACCGGGGAGCTGTTTTTT
CDR3 protein: CASSLVQGFTGELFF

D gene: TRBD2
CDR3 length: 14
V gene: TRBV7-2
J gene: TRBJ2-1
clone size: NA
CDR3 DNA: TGTGCCAGCAGCTTAGTGGGAGGGGCCAGTGAGCAGTTCTTC
CDR3 protein: CASSLVGGASEQFF

D gene: NA
CDR3 length: 15
V gene: TRBV30
J gene: TRBJ1-4
clone size: NA
CDR3 DNA: TGTGCCTGGACTGAGACTAGGTCAACTAATGAAAAACTGTTTTTT
CDR3 protein: CAWTETRSTNEKLFF

D gene: NA
CDR3 length: 11
V gene: TRBV20-1
J gene: TRBJ2-7
clone size: NA
CDR3 DNA: TGCAGTGCTAGACAGTCCTACGAGCAGTACTTC
CDR3 protein: CSARQSYEQYF

D gene: TRBD1
CDR3 length: 15
V gene: TRBV28
J gene: TRBJ1-5
clone size: NA
CDR3 DNA: TGTGCCAGCAGCCCAACGGACAGGGTAAGGCAGCCCCAGCATTTT
CDR3 protein: CASSPTDRVRQPQHF

D gene: NA
CDR3 length: 16
V gene: TRBV11-1
J gene: TRBJ1-1
clone size: NA
CDR3 DNA: TGTGCCAGCAGCCCATGGGGGGAGGAAATGAACACTGAAGCTTTCTTT
CDR3 protein: CASSPWGEEMNTEAFF

D gene: NA
CDR3 length: 14
V gene: TRBV7-9
J gene: TRBJ1-2
clone size: once
CDR3 DNA: TGTGCCAGCAGCTTAGCCGGGGGAAGTGTTGGCTACACCTTC
CDR3 protein: CASSLAGGSVGYTF

D gene: TRBD1
CDR3 length: 14
V gene: TRBV5-1
J gene: TRBJ2-7
clone size: NA
CDR3 DNA: TGCGCCAGCAGCTCCGGGACAGGAAGTTACGAGCAGTACTTC
CDR3 protein: CASSSGTGSYEQYF

D gene: NA
CDR3 length: 16
V gene: TRBV18
J gene: TRBJ1-6
clone size: NA
CDR3 DNA: TGTGCCAGCTCACCAGGAAGAGGCGGTGTGGATTCACCCCTCCACTTT
CDR3 protein: CASSPGRGGVDSPLHF

D gene: TRBD1
CDR3 length: 13
V gene: TRBV5-1
J gene: TRBJ1-1
clone size: NA
CDR3 DNA: TGCGCCAGCGGACAGGGGACGGACACTGAAGCTTTCTTT
CDR3 protein: CASGQGTDTEAFF

D gene: TRBD2
CDR3 length: 19
V gene: TRBV2
J gene: TRBJ2-1
clone size: NA
CDR3 DNA: TGTGCCAGCAGTCGCAACGGACTAGCGGGGGGGAGCTCCTACAATGAGCAGTTCTTC
CDR3 protein: CASSRNGLAGGSSYNEQFF

D gene: TRBD1
CDR3 length: 16
V gene: TRBV3-1/TRBV3-2
J gene: TRBJ2-7
clone size: NA
CDR3 DNA: TGTGCCAGCAGCCAAGATCGACAGGGGGCTACCTACGAGCAGTACTTC
CDR3 protein: CASSQDRQGATYEQYF

D gene: NA
CDR3 length: 13
V gene: TRBV24-1
J gene: TRBJ2-3
clone size: NA
CDR3 DNA: TGTGCCACCAGTGACAGTTACACAGATACGCAGTATTTT
CDR3 protein: CATSDSYTDTQYF

D gene: TRBD2
CDR3 length: 14
V gene: TRBV5-1
J gene: TRBJ2-3
clone size: NA
CDR3 DNA: TGCGCCAGCGTAAGCGGGGACTACACAGATACGCAGTATTTT
CDR3 protein: CASVSGDYTDTQYF

D gene: TRBD1
CDR3 length: 11
V gene: TRBV19
J gene: TRBJ2-7
clone size: NA
CDR3 DNA: TGTGCCAGTGGGGACAGTTACGAGCAGTACTTC
CDR3 protein: CASGDSYEQYF

D gene: TRBD1
CDR3 length: 13
V gene: TRBV7-9
J gene: TRBJ1-2
clone size: NA
CDR3 DNA: TGTGCCAGCAGCGCAGCGACAGGGAGTGGCTACACCTTC
CDR3 protein: CASSAATGSGYTF

D gene: NA
CDR3 length: 14
V gene: TRBV19
J gene: TRBJ1-5
clone size: once
CDR3 DNA: TGTGCCAGTACCCCCCCGGCGGCGTTGGAACCCCAGCATTTT
CDR3 protein: CASTPPAALEPQHF

D gene: NA
CDR3 length: 18
V gene: TRBV6-1
J gene: TRBJ2-7
clone size: NA
CDR3 DNA: TGTGCCAGCAGTGAACATGTCAGGGACACCCTCTTCTCCTACGAGCAGTACTTC
CDR3 protein: CASSEHVRDTLFSYEQYF

D gene: NA
CDR3 length: 13
V gene: TRBV29-1
J gene: TRBJ1-2
clone size: NA
CDR3 DNA: TGCAGCGTTGAGGACAGAGGGAACTATGGCTACACCTTC
CDR3 protein: CSVEDRGNYGYTF

D gene: NA
CDR3 length: 16
V gene: TRBV10-3
J gene: TRBJ1-2
clone size: few
CDR3 DNA: TGTGCCATCAGTGAGGCAAGACTGTCGGGGGGGGACGGCTACACCTTC
CDR3 protein: CAISEARLSGGDGYTF